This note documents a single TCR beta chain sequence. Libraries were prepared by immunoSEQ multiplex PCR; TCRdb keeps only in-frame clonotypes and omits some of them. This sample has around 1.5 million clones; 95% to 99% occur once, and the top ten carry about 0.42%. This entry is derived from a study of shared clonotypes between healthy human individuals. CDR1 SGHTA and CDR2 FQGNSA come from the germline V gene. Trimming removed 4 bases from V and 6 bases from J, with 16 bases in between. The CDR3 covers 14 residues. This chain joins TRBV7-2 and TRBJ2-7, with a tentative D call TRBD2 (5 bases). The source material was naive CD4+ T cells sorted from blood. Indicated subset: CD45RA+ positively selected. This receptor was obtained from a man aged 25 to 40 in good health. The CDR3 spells CASSYWTPITEQYF. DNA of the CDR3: TGTGCCAGCAGCTATTGGACTCCTATTACCGAGCAGTACTTC.